A selection of T cell receptor beta chains follows, all from one sample in a study of beta chain features in type 1 diabetes. TCRdb's table, derived via immunoSEQ multiplex PCR, lists solely in-frame clones and lacks some. The top ten hold approximately 0.015% of the sample, which has hundreds of thousands of clones, approximately 15% seen once. The sample taken for sequencing was naive CD4+ T cells from blood. The source is a man aged 18 to 30 with type 1 diabetes. CDR3s include the opening cysteine and the closing phenylalanine or tryptophan. Each record gives: clone size, V gene, CDR3 protein. Rows give clone size only sometimes, using once, few, many, or a class for an expanded clone.

>-|TRBV28
CASSLGTSGSYEQYF
>few|TRBV6-5
CASTSRREDTGELFF
>-|TRBV7-9
CASSRDRDQPQHF
>-|TRBV19
CASTPSGTGHTYEQYF
>-|TRBV7-6
CASSLSTGSNEQFF
>few|TRBV28
CASSQRQWELFF
>-|TRBV2
CASSVRNTEAFF
>few|TRBV28
CASSGQGSQPQHF
>few|TRBV4-1
CASSQVIAGVPYNEQFF
>few|TRBV20-1
CSGYWEGGYTF
>-|TRBV2
CASGRDALYF
>-|TRBV5-4
CASSPGLAGVGYEQYF
>-|TRBV6-6
CASSYSGGHSYEQYF
>few|TRBV9
CASSVTSGPTDTQYF
>-|TRBV6-5
CASSSQVDNEQFF
>few|TRBV29-1
CSVARRASGSGEQYF
>-|TRBV19
CASRDGGSYNEQFF
>-|TRBV28
CASNTPPGQNTEAFF
>-|TRBV6-4
CASSVSYRGNSPLHF
>few|TRBV2
CASTQTGGTETQYF
>-|TRBV5-1
CASSVVDSSDTQYF
>few|TRBV21-1
CASSKSKGALYNEQFF
>few|TRBV5-1
CASSLDSGAYNEQFF
>-|TRBV5-1
CARTLIYEQYF
>few|TRBV19
CASRDRGRNLGELFF
>-|TRBV5-1
CASSLAAGGSSEAFF
>few|TRBV7-9
CASSLSATSGTDTQYF
>few|TRBV4-2
CASSQEGGAANEKLFF
>-|TRBV30
CATTKGQRMNTEAFF
>once|TRBV10-2
CASSVLAHGTSGINTGELFF
>few|TRBV28
CASTSHRDRSYNEQFF
>few|TRBV30
CAWSEGGTSYNSPLHF
>-|TRBV6-1
CASSAGPREVHSNQPQHF
>-|TRBV28
CASSSHPSDDRNEQFF
>once|TRBV28
CASSLTLRGTSYEQYF
>-|TRBV5-4
CASSLRQGTTDTQYF
>-|TRBV4-1
CASSQTSGSVVGEQFF
>-|TRBV28
CASSPPGWGHYTF
>few|TRBV4-3
CASSQGTAGAGKHF
>few|TRBV5-1
CASSLRGGGTDTQYF
>-|TRBV4-1
CASSRARMNTEAFF
>few|TRBV5-1
CASSLATNTGELFF
>few|TRBV7-9
CASSLRAGANVLTF
>-|TRBV4-3
CASSQDGQGSQPQHF
>few|TRBV30
CAWSVSPYGYTF
>-|TRBV6-5
CASSYHKPGDTDTQYF
>-|TRBV27
CATRPQGTGNTIYF
>-|TRBV2
CASYREPYGYTF
>-|TRBV2
CASSEFSVRSGGYTF
>-|TRBV4-2
CASSAYSGPLNTEAFF